Detailed here is one T cell receptor (beta chain). A far larger clone is a single base away, which makes a read error likely. For TCR profiling, total RNA from no fewer than 8,500 sorted tetramer+ CD8 T cells was reverse transcribed into cDNA. CDR3 regions were PCR-amplified with primers annealing to V and J regions, and unique molecular identifiers were added to track templates. The immunoSEQ platform, including its sequencing and error-correction standards, was used to profile TCRalpha and TCRbeta chains. The authors' analysis ran thus. Clonal copy numbers were corrected for sequencing and PCR errors, and CDR3s were defined per IMGT conventions. Analysis was restricted to productive rearrangements and performed with immunoSEQ Analyzer versions 2.0 and 3.0, while gene-pairing frequencies underwent further processing in Microsoft Excel. Circos plots were used to visualize V-J pairings, and MEME together with a custom motifSearch program was used to find CDR3 motifs. The probability of generation of TCR sequences was calculated using the OLGA algorithm. Clonotypes seen at both visits were called persistent; those seen only acutely were nonpersistent; those seen only at convalescence were de novo. Any amino acid clonotype used by more than one donor was defined as a public TCR. In its TCRdb copy, this immuneACCESS table keeps in-frame sequences only and misses some clones. Where compared with another copy, unresolved V genes explain less than half of these, and the others have no known cause. Clonal size and the V and J genes are those of that table, whereas D and trimming came from the DNA. The sample includes thousands of clones, with approximately 71% observed a single time. The ten largest clones represent 45% to 60% of the sample.

The sample's time point label, in plain terms: acute infectious mononucleosis, at clinical presentation within 2 weeks of symptom onset (visit 1). The study tracked CD8 T cell responses to two immunodominant EBV epitopes, BRLF1 109 (YVL-BR) and BMLF1 280 (GLC-BM), over primary infection. A positive serum heterophile antibody test and EBV viral capsid antigen-specific IgM indicated primary EBV infection. Total CD8 T cells were first enriched from PBMCs by magnetic positive selection (MACS). A FACSAria III was used to sort live CD3+ CD8+ tetramer+ cells to over 90% purity. A PE-conjugated tetramer loaded with the BMLF1 280-288 peptide was used for cell sorting. TCR repertoires of EBV epitope-specific CD8 T cells were deep-sequenced directly ex vivo after tetramer sorting, at acute infection and at convalescence. The donors were three individuals between about 18 and 29 years old who had clinical acute infectious mononucleosis along with laboratory evidence of primary EBV infection. Heparinized peripheral blood was drawn at clinical presentation with mononucleosis symptoms and again about 6 months later. Ficoll-Paque density gradient centrifugation was used to isolate PBMCs.

Including cysteine and phenylalanine, the CDR3 has 13 amino acids. Just the 39-base CDR3 DNA is kept, in frame starting at base 1. Per the germline V gene, SGHDN is the CDR1 and FVKESK is the CDR2. This sample is part of a study of blood T cell repertoires in acute mononucleosis (TCRdb year 2020). For the study in its entirety: Acute-phase samples, representing the primary response, were taken within 2 weeks of symptom onset. In the acute phase, YVL-BR-specific cells accounted for a mean of about 2% of blood CD8 T cells, and GLC-BM-specific cells for a mean of about 1.1%. A mean blood EBV load of 3.8 log10 genome copies per million B cells was observed during acute infection, and a mean blood EBV load of 2.5 to 3 was observed at convalescence. Findings and caveats that apply to the study as a whole: The low acute-to-convalescent clonotype overlap might be partly explained by sampling error, because only a fraction of each donor's blood was analyzed. Both chains appeared to be involved in GLC-BM selection, with public TCRbeta motifs on BV14-BJ2 and BV20-BJ1 together with a TCRalpha motif on AV5-AJ31. The cohort comprised only a few donors, so group averages rested on very few individuals. Persistence into convalescence was observed for only roughly 9.4% of unique acute clonotypes, yet most of the response was made up by these persisting clonotypes, and the remaining acute clonotypes were seemingly replaced by new diverse de novo clonotypes.

The rearrangement combines TRBV14 with TRBJ2-3, with the D gene uncertain. The source is a woman in her late teens or twenties with infectious mononucleosis caused by EBV. This specimen consisted of EBV GLC epitope tetramer+ CD8+ T cells sorted from PBMCs, obtained during acute infectious mononucleosis. The cell subset or site label for this specimen denotes: CD8 T cells binding tetramer with EBV BMLF1 280-288 peptide (GLC-BM). The CDR3 region reads CSSSQSPGGTQYF. The sequenced DNA is TGTTCCAGCAGCCAATCTCCCGGCGGTACGCAGTATTTT.